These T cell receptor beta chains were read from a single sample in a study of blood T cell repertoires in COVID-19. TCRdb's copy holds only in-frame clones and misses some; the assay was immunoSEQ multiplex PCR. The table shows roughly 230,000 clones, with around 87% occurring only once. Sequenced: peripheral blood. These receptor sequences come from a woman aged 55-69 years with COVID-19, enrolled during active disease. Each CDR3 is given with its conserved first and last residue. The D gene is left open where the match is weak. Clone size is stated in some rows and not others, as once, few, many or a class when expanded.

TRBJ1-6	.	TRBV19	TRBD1	CASSRRGQGQSPLHF	TGTGCCAGTAGCCGGCGCGGACAGGGACAATCACCCCTCCACTTT
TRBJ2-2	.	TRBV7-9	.	CASSSPEWAGSITGELFF	TGTGCCAGCAGCTCCCCGGAATGGGCAGGGTCGATCACCGGGGAGCTGTTTTTT
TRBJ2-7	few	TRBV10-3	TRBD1	CAISESKRGPYEQYF	TGTGCCATCAGTGAGTCTAAGAGGGGGCCCTACGAGCAGTACTTC
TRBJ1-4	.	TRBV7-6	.	CASSLDTGLNEKLFF	TGTGCCAGCAGCTTAGATACGGGATTAAATGAAAAACTGTTTTTT
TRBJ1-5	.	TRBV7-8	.	CASSRPGWDSNQPQHF	TGTGCCAGCAGCCGTCCAGGGTGGGATAGCAATCAGCCCCAGCATTTT
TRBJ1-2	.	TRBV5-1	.	CASSFRQPKSPYGYTF	TGCGCCAGCAGCTTCCGACAGCCTAAGTCACCTTATGGCTACACCTTC
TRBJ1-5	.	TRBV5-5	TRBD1	CASSWGQGSNQPQHF	TGTGCCAGCAGCTGGGGACAGGGAAGCAATCAGCCCCAGCATTTT
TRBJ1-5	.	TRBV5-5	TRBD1	CASRPGGPTGDNQPQHF	TGTGCCAGCAGACCTGGGGGTCCCACAGGGGACAATCAGCCCCAGCATTTT
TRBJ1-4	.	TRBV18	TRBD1	CASSPDRVGEKLFF	TGTGCCAGCTCACCTGACAGGGTTGGTGAAAAACTGTTTTTT
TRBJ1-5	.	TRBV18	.	CASSPGAYQPQHF	TGTGCCAGCTCACCAGGGGCCTATCAGCCCCAGCATTTT
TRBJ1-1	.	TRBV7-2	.	CASSLYRQEAFF	TGTGCCAGCAGCTTATATCGACAGGAAGCTTTCTTT
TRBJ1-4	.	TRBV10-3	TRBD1	CATGEPRTGGDTKLFF	TGTGCCACCGGGGAGCCGAGGACAGGGGGCGATACAAAACTGTTTTTT
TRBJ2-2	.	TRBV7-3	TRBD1	CASSLDAGTAYTGELFF	TGTGCCAGCAGCTTGGACGCCGGGACAGCTTACACCGGGGAGCTGTTTTTT
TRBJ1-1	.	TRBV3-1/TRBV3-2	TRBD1	CASSQAGTGGSRAFF	TGTGCCAGCAGCCAAGCCGGGACAGGGGGCTCGAGGGCTTTCTTT
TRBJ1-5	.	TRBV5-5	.	CASSSASNQPQHF	TGTGCCAGCAGCTCCGCCAGTAATCAGCCCCAGCATTTT
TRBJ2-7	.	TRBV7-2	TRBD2	CASSTRLAGGTEEQYF	TGTGCCAGCAGCACGAGACTAGCGGGGGGTACCGAAGAGCAGTACTTC
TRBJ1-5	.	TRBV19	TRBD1	CASSISGTGVWEPQHF	TGTGCCAGTAGTATTAGCGGGACAGGGGTTTGGGAGCCCCAGCATTTT
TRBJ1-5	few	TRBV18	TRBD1	CASAAGQGGLGQPQHF	TGTGCCAGCGCCGCGGGACAGGGAGGTCTGGGCCAGCCCCAGCATTTT
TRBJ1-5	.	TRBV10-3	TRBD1	CAISLDRGSNQPQHF	TGTGCCATCAGCCTTGACAGGGGTAGCAATCAGCCCCAGCATTTT
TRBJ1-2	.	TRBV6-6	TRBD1	CASSYRDRGYGYTF	TGTGCCAGCAGTTACCGGGACAGGGGCTATGGCTACACCTTC
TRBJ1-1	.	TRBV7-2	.	CASSSHHRNTEAFF	TGTGCCAGCAGCTCACATCACAGGAACACTGAAGCTTTCTTT
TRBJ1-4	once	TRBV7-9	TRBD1	CASSQGQGNEKLFF	TGTGCCAGCAGCCAAGGACAGGGTAATGAAAAACTGTTTTTT
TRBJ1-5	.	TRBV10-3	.	CAIRGDSNQPQHF	TGTGCCATCCGGGGAGATAGCAATCAGCCCCAGCATTTT
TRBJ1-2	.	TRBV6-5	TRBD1	CASSYSTGRNYGYTF	TGTGCCAGCAGTTACTCGACAGGGCGGAACTATGGCTACACCTTC
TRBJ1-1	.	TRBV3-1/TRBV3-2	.	CASSQVVGPRDTEAFF	TGTGCCAGCAGCCAAGTCGTGGGGCCAAGGGACACTGAAGCTTTCTTT
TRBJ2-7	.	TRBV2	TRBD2	CASSLRGAYEQYF	TGTGCCAGCAGTTTGCGGGGGGCCTACGAGCAGTACTTC
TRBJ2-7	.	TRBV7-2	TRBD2	CASSLATPSGGFSSYEQYF	TGTGCCAGCAGCTTAGCAACCCCTAGCGGGGGTTTCAGCTCCTACGAGCAGTACTTC
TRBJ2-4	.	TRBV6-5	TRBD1	CASSYSIGQGYIQYF	TGTGCCAGCAGTTACTCGATTGGACAGGGTTACATTCAGTACTTC
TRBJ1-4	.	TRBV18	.	CASSYRTEENEKLFF	TGTGCCAGCTCTTACCGGACAGAGGAAAATGAAAAACTGTTTTTT
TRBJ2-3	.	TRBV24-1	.	CATSDSPGATDTQYF	TGTGCCACCAGTGATTCGCCAGGGGCTACAGATACGCAGTATTTT
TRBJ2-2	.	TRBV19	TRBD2	CASSIELAGGRTGELFF	TGTGCCAGTAGTATAGAGCTAGCGGGGGGCCGCACCGGGGAGCTGTTTTTT
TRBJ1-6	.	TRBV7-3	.	CASSLGEDSPLHF	TGTGCCAGCAGCCTAGGGGAGGATTCACCCCTCCACTTT
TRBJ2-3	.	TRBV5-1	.	CASSLVGLSTDTQYF	TGCGCCAGCAGCTTGGTGGGACTGAGCACAGATACGCAGTATTTT
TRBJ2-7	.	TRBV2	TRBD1	CASSKRQGLEQYF	TGTGCCAGCAGTAAGAGACAGGGGCTCGAGCAGTACTTC
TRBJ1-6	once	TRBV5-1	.	CASSLAGGAYSPLHF	TGCGCCAGCAGCTTGGCTGGGGGCGCGTATTCACCCCTCCACTTT
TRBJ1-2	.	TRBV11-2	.	CASSLGTYGYTF	TGTGCCAGCAGCTTAGGAACATATGGCTACACCTTC
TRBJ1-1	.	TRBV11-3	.	CASSPRGNTEAFF	TGTGCCAGCAGCCCACGGGGGAACACTGAAGCTTTCTTT
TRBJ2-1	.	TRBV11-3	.	CASSLGGTSYNEQFF	TGTGCCAGCAGCTTAGGGGGGACAAGTTACAATGAGCAGTTCTTC
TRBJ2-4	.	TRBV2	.	CASSGIRVQNIQYF	TGTGCCAGCAGTGGGATTCGGGTCCAAAACATTCAGTACTTC
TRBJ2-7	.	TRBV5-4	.	CASSPPSGDPYEQYF	TGTGCCAGCAGCCCCCCATCGGGAGACCCCTACGAGCAGTACTTC
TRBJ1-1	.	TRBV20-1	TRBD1	CSASSGQGPTEAFF	TGCAGTGCTAGTTCGGGACAGGGCCCAACTGAAGCTTTCTTT
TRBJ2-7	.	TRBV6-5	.	CASSYRGQYEQYF	TGTGCCAGCAGTTACCGAGGACAGTACGAGCAGTACTTC